This TCR beta chain was sequenced in a study of T-cell reconstitution after alpha-beta-depleted transplantation in children. Unique molecular identifiers tagged the TCRbeta library. TCRdb re-called the PCR reads with MiXCR, one entry per CDR3 protein. The sample consists of about 460,000 distinct CDR3 sequences, around 13% of them appearing once. The CDR3 runs to 14 residues. Trimming left V 3 bases short and J 4 bases short, with 10 bases between. This clonotype was detected a few times. The chain couples TRBV12-3 or TRBV12-4 to TRBJ1-5, with D unresolved. The specimen was PBMCs from the stem cell graft donor, collected from the stem cell graft. The clonotype was recovered from a human donor who donated a stem cell graft to a child with combined immunodeficiency. The CDR3 is CASSFLLTNQPQHF. The CDR3 DNA is TGTGCCAGCAGTTTTCTACTCACTAATCAGCCCCAGCATTTT.